This TCR beta chain was identified during a study of T cells expressing NK-cell markers. Study information: Repertoires of TCR beta were obtained from T cells sorted as CD3+CD56+NKG2C+, CD3+CD56+NKG2C- and CD3+CD56-NKG2C+. Seropositivity for HCMV was found in seven of the eight sequenced donors, with one seronegative.

To note about this clonotype: The target antigen is unknown.

Study-level findings and limits: Dominant NKG2C+ clonotypes accounted for about 1.0-8% of CD8+ T cells in roughly 6 donors.

The CDR3 runs to 19 residues. Germline V gene sequence: CDR1 SEHNR, CDR2 FQNEAQ (reference sequence). TCRdb reworked the 5' RACE reads into one entry per CDR3 protein, no DNA. The repertoire table contains about 460,000 distinct CDR3 sequences. The V call is TRBV7-9, the J call TRBJ2-1; the D call of TRBD2 rests on TCRdb alone, since no DNA is present to check it. Sequencing was performed on blood T cells: a sorted CD56 or NKG2C T cell subset, CD4+ or CD8+ T cells, or bulk PBMC T cells (not recorded which). The TCR comes from a woman in her forties or fifties in good health. This CDR3 is CASSLVRIAGGEYYNEQFF.